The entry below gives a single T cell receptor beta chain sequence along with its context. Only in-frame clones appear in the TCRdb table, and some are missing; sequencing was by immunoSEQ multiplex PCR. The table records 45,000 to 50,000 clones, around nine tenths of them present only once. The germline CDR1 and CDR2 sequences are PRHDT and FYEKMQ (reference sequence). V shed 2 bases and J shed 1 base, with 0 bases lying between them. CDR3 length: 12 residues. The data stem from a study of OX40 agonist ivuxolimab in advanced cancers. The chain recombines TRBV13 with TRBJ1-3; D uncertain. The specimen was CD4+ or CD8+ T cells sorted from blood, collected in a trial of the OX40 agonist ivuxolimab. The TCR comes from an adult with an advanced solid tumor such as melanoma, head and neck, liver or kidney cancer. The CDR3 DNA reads TGTGCCAGCAGCTTATCTGGAAACACCATATATTTT. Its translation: CASSLSGNTIYF.